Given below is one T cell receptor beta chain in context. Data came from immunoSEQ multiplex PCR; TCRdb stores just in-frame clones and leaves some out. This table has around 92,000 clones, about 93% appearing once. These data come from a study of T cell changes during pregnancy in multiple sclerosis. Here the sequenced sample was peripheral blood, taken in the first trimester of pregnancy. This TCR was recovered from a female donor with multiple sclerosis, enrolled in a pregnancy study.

The CDR3 DNA sequence: TGCGCCAGCAGCTTGGAGGGGCAGACTAGCGGGGGCACAGATACGCAGTATTTT. Residues: CASSLEGQTSGGTDTQYF. This chain connects TRBV5-1 to TRBJ2-3; 11 positions agree with TRBD2. Germline V gene lookup returns CDR1 SGHRS and CDR2 YFSETQ. V lost 0 bases to trimming and J lost 1 base; unmatched junction nucleotides: 7. The CDR3 consists of 18 residues.